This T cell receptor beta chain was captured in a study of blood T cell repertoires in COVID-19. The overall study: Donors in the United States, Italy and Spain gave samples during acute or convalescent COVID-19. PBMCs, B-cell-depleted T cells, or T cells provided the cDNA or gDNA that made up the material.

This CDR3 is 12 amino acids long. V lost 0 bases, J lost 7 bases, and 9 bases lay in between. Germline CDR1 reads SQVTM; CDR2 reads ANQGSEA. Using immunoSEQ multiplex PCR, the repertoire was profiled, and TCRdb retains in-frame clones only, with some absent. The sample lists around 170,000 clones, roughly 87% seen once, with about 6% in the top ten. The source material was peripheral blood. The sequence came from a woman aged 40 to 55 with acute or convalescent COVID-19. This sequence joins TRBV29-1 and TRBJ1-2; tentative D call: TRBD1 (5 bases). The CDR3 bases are TGCAGCGTTGAAGATCGGGGGGGTGGCTACACCTTC. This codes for CSVEDRGGGYTF.